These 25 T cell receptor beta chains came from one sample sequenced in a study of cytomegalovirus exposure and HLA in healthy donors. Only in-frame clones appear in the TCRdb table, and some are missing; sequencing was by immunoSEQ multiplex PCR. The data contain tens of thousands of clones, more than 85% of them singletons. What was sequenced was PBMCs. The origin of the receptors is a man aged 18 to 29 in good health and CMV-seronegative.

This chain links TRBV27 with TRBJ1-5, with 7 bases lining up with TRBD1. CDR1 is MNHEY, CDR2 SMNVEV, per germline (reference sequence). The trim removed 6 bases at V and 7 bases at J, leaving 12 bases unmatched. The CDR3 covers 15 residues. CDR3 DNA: TGTGCCAGCAGCCCCCATTACAGGGGCCCCCAGCCCCAGCATTTT. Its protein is CASSPHYRGPQPQHF.

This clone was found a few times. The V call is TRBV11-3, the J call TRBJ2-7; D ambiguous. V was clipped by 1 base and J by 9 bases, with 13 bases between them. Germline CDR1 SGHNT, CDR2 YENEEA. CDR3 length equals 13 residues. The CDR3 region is CASSLGALPGQYF. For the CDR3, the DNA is TGTGCCAGCAGCTTAGGTGCGCTTCCAGGGCAGTACTTC.

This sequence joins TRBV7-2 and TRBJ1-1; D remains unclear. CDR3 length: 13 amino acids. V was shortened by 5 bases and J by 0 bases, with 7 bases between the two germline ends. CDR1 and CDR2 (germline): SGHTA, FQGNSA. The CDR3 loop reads CASSPDLNTEAFF. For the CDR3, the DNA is TGTGCCAGCAGCCCAGATTTGAACACTGAAGCTTTCTTT.

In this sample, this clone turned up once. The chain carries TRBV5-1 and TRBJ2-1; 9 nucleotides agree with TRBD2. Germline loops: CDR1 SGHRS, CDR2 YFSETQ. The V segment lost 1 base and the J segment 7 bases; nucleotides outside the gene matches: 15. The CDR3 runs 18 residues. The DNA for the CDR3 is TGCGCCAGCAGCTTGTATGGGGCGGGAGGGAGTACGGGTAATGAGCAGTTCTTC. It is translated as CASSLYGAGGSTGNEQFF.

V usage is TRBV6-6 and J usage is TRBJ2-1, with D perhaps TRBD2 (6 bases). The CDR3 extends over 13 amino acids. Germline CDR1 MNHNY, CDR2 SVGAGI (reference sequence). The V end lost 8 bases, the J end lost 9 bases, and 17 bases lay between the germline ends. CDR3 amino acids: CASSTEGRGEQFF. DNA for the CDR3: TGTGCCAGCTCCACGGAGGGTCGTGGTGAGCAGTTCTTC.

CDR3 region: CATRAPGGAGIQYF. The CDR3 DNA is TGTGCCACCAGAGCACCAGGGGGCGCTGGCATTCAGTACTTC. The chain joins TRBV15 to TRBJ2-4; 8 nucleotides agree with TRBD1. Germline V CDR1 and CDR2: LNHNV, YYDKDF (reference sequence). J gave up 9 bases and V 6 bases, and 10 bases lay outside the gene matches. The CDR3 covers 14 residues.

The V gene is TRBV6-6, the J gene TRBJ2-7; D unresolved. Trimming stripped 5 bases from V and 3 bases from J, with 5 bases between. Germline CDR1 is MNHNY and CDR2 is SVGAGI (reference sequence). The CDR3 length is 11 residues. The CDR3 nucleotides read TGTGCCAGCAGTCCCTACTACGAGCAGTACTTC. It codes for CASSPYYEQYF.

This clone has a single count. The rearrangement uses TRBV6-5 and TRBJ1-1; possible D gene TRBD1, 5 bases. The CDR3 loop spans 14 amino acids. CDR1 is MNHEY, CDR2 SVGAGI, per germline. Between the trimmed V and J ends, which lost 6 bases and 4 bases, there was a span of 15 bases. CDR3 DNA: TGTGCCAGCAGGCGGGACGCCGGGGGCACTGAAGCTTTCTTT. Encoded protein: CASRRDAGGTEAFF.

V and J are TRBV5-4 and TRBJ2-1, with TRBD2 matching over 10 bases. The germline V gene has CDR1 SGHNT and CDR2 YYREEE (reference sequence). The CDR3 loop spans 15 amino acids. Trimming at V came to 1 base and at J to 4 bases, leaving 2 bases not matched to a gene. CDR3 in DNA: TGTGCCAGCAGCTTGACTAGCGGGACTTACAATGAGCAGTTCTTC. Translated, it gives CASSLTSGTYNEQFF.

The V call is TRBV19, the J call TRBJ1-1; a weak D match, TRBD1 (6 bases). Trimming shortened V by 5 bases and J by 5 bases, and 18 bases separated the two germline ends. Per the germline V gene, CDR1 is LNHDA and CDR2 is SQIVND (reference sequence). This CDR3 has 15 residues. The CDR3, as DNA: TGTGCCAGTAGTCTTACAGGGAGTCAGAGGACTGAAGCTTTCTTT. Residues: CASSLTGSQRTEAFF.

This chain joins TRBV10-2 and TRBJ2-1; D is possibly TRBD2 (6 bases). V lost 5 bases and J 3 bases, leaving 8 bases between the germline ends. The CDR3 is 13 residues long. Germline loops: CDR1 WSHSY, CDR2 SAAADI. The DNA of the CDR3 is TGCGCCAGCAGTCCCGGGGGCTACAATGAGCAGTTCTTC. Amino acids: CASSPGGYNEQFF.

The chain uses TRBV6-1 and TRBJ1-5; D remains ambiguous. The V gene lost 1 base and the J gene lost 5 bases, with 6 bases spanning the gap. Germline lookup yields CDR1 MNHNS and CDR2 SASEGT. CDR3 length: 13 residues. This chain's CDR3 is CASSEDEHQPQHF. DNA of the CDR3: TGTGCCAGCAGTGAAGACGAGCATCAGCCCCAGCATTTT.

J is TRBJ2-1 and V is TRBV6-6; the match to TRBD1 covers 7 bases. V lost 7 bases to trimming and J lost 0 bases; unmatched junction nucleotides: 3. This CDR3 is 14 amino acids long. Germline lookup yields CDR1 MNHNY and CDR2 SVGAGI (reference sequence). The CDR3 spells CASIGQASYNEQFF. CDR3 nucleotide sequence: TGTGCCAGCATTGGACAGGCCTCCTACAATGAGCAGTTCTTC.

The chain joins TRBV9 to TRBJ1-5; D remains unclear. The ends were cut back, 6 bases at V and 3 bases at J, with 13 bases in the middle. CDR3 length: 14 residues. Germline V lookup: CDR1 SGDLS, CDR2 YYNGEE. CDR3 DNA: TGTGCCAGCATCATTCCTGGCATCAATCAGCCCCAGCATTTT. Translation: CASIIPGINQPQHF.

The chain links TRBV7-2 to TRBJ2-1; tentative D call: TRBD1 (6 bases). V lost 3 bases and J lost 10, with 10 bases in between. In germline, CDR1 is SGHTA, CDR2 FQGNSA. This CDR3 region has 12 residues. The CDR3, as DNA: TGTGCCAGCAGCTTTTCAGGGGTCGAGCAGTTCTTC. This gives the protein CASSFSGVEQFF.

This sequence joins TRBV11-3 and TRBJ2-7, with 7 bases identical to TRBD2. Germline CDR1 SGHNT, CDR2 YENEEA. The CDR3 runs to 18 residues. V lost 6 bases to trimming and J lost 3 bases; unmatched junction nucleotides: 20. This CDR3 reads CASSSWEGRPSSDYEQYF. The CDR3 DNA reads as TGTGCCAGCAGTTCTTGGGAGGGGCGACCTAGCTCAGACTACGAGCAGTACTTC.

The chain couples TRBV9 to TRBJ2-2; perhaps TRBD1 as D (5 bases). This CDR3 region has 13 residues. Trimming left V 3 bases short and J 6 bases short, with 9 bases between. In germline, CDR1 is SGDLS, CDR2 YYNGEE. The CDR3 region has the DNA TGTGCCAGCAGCGAGTCGACAGCCGGGGAGCTGTTTTTT. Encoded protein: CASSESTAGELFF.

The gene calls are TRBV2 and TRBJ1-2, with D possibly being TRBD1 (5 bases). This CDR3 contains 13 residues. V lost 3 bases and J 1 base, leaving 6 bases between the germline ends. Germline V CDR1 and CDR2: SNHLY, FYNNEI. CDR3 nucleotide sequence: TGTGCCAGCAGTGAGACAGATAACTATGGCTACACCTTC. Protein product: CASSETDNYGYTF.

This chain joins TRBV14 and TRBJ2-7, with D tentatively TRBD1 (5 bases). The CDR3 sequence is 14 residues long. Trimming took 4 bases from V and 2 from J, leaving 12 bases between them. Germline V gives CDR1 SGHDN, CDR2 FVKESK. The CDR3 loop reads CASSLLLGPYEQYF. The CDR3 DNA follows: TGTGCCAGCAGCCTCCTTCTGGGGCCCTACGAGCAGTACTTC.

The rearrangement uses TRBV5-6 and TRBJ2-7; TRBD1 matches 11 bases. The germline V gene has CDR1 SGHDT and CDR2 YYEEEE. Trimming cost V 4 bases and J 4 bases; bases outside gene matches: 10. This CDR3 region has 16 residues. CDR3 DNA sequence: TGTGCCAGCAGCCCTGAGAGTGGACAGGGGGCTTACGAGCAGTACTTC. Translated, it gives CASSPESGQGAYEQYF.

The CDR3: CASRPSSAGETQYF. For the CDR3, the DNA is TGTGCCAGCAGGCCCTCTAGCGCGGGCGAGACCCAGTACTTC. The chain recombines TRBV27 with TRBJ2-5; a possible D gene is TRBD2 (6 bases). Germline V CDR1 and CDR2: MNHEY, SMNVEV (reference sequence). The CDR3 has 14 residues. V was shortened by 6 bases and J by 5 bases, with 16 bases between the two germline ends.

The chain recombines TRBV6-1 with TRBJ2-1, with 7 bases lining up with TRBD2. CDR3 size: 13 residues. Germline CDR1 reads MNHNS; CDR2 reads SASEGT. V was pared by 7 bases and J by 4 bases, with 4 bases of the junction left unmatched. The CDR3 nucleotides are TGTGCCAGCACCCTAGCGGATTACAATGAGCAGTTCTTC. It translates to CASTLADYNEQFF.

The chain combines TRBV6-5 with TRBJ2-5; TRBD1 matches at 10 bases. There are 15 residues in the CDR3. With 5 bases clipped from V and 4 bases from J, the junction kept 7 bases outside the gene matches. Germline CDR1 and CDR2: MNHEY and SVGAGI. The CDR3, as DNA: TGTGCCAGCAGTCCCATGACAGGGGGCGTAGAGACCCAGTACTTC. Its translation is CASSPMTGGVETQYF.

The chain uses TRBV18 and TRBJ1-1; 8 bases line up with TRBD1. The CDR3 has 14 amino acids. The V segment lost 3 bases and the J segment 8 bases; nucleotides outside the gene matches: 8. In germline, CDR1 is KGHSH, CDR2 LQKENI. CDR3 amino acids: CASSPQGAGGEAFF. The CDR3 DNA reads TGTGCCAGCTCACCGCAGGGGGCTGGTGGGGAAGCTTTCTTT. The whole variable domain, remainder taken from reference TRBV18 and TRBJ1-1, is NAGVMQNPRHLVRRRGQEARLRCSPMKGHSHVYWYRQLPEEGLKFMVYLQKENIIDESGMPKERFSAEFPKEGPSILRIQQVVRGDSAAYFCASSPQGAGGEAFFGQGTRLTVV.

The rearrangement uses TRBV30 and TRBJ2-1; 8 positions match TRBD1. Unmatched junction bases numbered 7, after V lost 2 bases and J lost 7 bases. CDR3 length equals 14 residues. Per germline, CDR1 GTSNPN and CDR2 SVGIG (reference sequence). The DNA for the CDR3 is TGTGCCTGGAGTCGCAAGACAGGGGTGAATGAGCAGTTCTTC. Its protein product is CAWSRKTGVNEQFF.